What follows is one T cell receptor (beta chain) and its context. In the original analysis: Estimated nucleated cell counts came from reference gene primer amplification. Produced via immunoSEQ multiplex PCR; TCRdb's table is partial and in-frame only. The DNA gave D and trimming, while V, J and clone size come from that table. The table shows around 110,000 clones, with 82% occurring only once. This entry comes from a study of blood T cell repertoires in COVID-19. Study context: COVID-19 samples collected from the United States, Italy and Spain covered acute and convalescent phases. In each case, the material was cDNA or gDNA derived from T cells, B-cell-depleted T cells, or PBMCs.

Germline-derived CDR1 and CDR2 are SNHLY and FYNNEI. The CDR3 is 13 amino acids. V lost 7 bases and J lost 0, with 7 bases in between. The sample taken for sequencing was peripheral blood. The receptor was isolated from a woman aged 70-85 years with acute or convalescent COVID-19. The rearrangement joins TRBV2 to TRBJ1-5; D ambiguous. The CDR3 loop reads CASNSNSNQPQHF. CDR3 in DNA: TGTGCCAGCAACAGCAATAGCAATCAGCCCCAGCATTTT.